A single sample gave rise to the 14 T cell receptor beta chains below, sequenced in a study of breast tumors, draining lymph nodes, adjacent tissues. TCRdb re-called the multiplex PCR reads through MiXCR, storing one row per CDR3 protein. The sample records about 180,000 distinct CDR3 sequences, roughly 30% being singletons. Axillary draining lymph nodes of breast cancer patients supplied the node samples. The sample was axillary lymph node tissue. The source of these receptors is a female donor with breast cancer. Some clones in this sample may be carry-over from other donors' samples.

A word on this clonotype: Mismatch with germline at one junction end may stem from a read error. The V and J genes are TRBV20-1 and TRBJ2-6; 9 nucleotides match TRBD1. This CDR3 has 15 residues. Germline-derived CDR1 and CDR2 are DFQATT and SNEGSKA (reference sequence). For the CDR3, the DNA is TGCAGTGCTAGGGAAGGGGGCGGGACAGGGAACACTGAAGCTTTC. Protein: CSAREGGGTGNTEAF.

The V call is TRBV9, the J call TRBJ1-6; D unclear. The CDR3 totals 15 residues. Germline values: CDR1 SGDLS, CDR2 YYNGEE. Trimming left V 4 bases short and J 1 base short, with 9 bases between. The DNA of the CDR3 is TGTGCCAGCAGCTTGGGAGGGTCCTATAATTCACCCCTCCACTTT. Its translation is CASSLGGSYNSPLHF. Combining the CDR3 with reference TRBV9 and TRBJ1-6 gives the whole variable domain DSGVTQTPKHLITATGQRVTLRCSPRSGDLSVYWYQQSLDQGLQFLIQYYNGEERAKGNILERFSAQQFPDLHSELNLSSLELGDSALYFCASSLGGSYNSPLHFGNGTRLTVT.

This clonotype was detected many times. The rearrangement joins TRBV4-1 to TRBJ2-7; tentative D call: TRBD1 (6 bases). Germline CDR1 reads MGHRA; CDR2 reads YSYEKL. The V end was cut by 4 bases, the J end by 0 bases, with 13 bases between. The CDR3 has 15 residues. For the CDR3, the DNA is TGCGCCAGCAGCCCCTCCTTGGGGGCCTCCTACGAGCAGTACTTC. Translation gives CASSPSLGASYEQYF.

This clonotype was counted many times. The genes are TRBV11-2 and TRBJ2-7, with TRBD1 matching over 9 bases. This CDR3 is 16 amino acids long. Germline CDR1 SGHAT, CDR2 FQNNGV. Trimming removed 4 bases from V and 0 bases from J; junction bases left unmatched: 7. CDR3 bases: TGTGCCAGCAGCTATGTGGGGACAGGGAGCTCCTACGAGCAGTACTTC. Translation gives CASSYVGTGSSYEQYF.

About this clonotype itself: A read error may account for a junction end that differs from germline. J is TRBJ2-5 and V is TRBV12-3 or TRBV12-4, with D perhaps TRBD1 or TRBD2 (5 bases each). This CDR3 contains 15 residues. The CDR3 DNA reads TGTGCCAGCAGTTCAACTGGGGGTTGGGTGGAGACCCAGCACTTC. Translated, it gives CASSSTGGWVETQHF.

Ten or more counts support this clonotype. V gene TRBV20-1 combines with J gene TRBJ2-5, with TRBD2 identical over 7 bases. The CDR3 is 14 amino acids. Per the germline V gene, CDR1 is DFQATT and CDR2 is SNEGSKA (reference sequence). The V and J ends lost 4 bases and 5 bases, in that order; junction bases with no gene match: 10. The CDR3 sequence: CSATSGLVWETQYF. As DNA, the CDR3 is TGCAGTGCTACGAGTGGACTAGTTTGGGAGACCCAGTACTTC.

This clonotype was counted many times. The gene calls are TRBV10-2 and TRBJ2-1; 12 bases line up with TRBD2. The V gene end was trimmed by 7 bases and the J gene end by 4 bases; junction bases not matched to a gene: 5. The CDR3 spans 15 residues. Germline CDR1 and CDR2: WSHSY and SAAADI. CDR3 loop: CASIIGLAGYNEQFF. The CDR3 region has the DNA TGCGCCAGCATTATTGGACTAGCGGGGTACAATGAGCAGTTCTTC.

The V gene is TRBV5-1, the J gene TRBJ1-1, with 9 bases that match TRBD1. The length of the CDR3 is 15 residues. Germline CDR1 reads SGHRS; CDR2 reads YFSETQ. The J segment lost 1 base and the V segment lost 4 bases, leaving 5 bases of the junction unmatched. This CDR3 is CASSTRQGGNTEAFF. The CDR3 DNA is TGCGCCAGCAGCACAAGACAGGGGGGGAACACTGAAGCTTTCTTT.

This clonotype came up many times. This chain links TRBV2 with TRBJ2-7; 7 bases match TRBD1. The CDR3 covers 13 residues. The germline V gene has CDR1 SNHLY and CDR2 FYNNEI. Trimming removed 6 bases from V and 5 bases from J; junction bases left unmatched: 7. The CDR3, as DNA: TGTGCCAGCAGCGAGGACAGGCGAAACGAGCAGTACTTC. It codes for CASSEDRRNEQYF. The full variable domain, completed using reference TRBV2 and TRBJ2-7, is EPEVTQTPSHQVTQMGQEVILRCVPISNHLYFYWYRQILGQKVEFLVSFYNNEISEKSEIFDDQFSVERPDGSNFTLKIRSTKLEDSAMYFCASSEDRRNEQYFGPGTRLTVT.

This clonotype counts as medium-sized (0.01 to 0.1%). This chain connects TRBV20-1 to TRBJ1-6, with TRBD1 identical over 7 bases. The CDR3 extends over 14 amino acids. V lost 5 bases, J lost 5 bases, and 6 bases stayed unmatched. The V gene's germline CDR1 is DFQATT and CDR2 SNEGSKA (reference sequence). CDR3 nucleotide sequence: TGCAGTGCTCGCACAGGGGACAATAATTCACCCCTCCACTTT. Translation: CSARTGDNNSPLHF.

This clonotype was observed at least ten times. V is TRBV7-8 and J is TRBJ2-3; TRBD2 might be the D (5 bases). The CDR3 runs 16 residues. Germline CDR1 SGHVS, CDR2 FQNEAQ. Trimming left V 0 bases short and J 4 bases short, with 14 bases between. CDR3 sequence: CASSLAPSGVADTQYF. The CDR3, as DNA: TGTGCCAGCAGCTTAGCGCCATCCGGGGTGGCAGATACGCAGTATTTT.

In regard to this clonotype: With a much larger clone just one base away, this may be a read error. This rearrangement joins TRBV6-6 to TRBJ1-3, with D hard to call. Germline V gene sequence: CDR1 MNHNY, CDR2 SVGAGI (reference sequence). V lost 8 bases, J lost 3 bases, and 11 bases lay in between. This CDR3 is 13 amino acids long. CDR3 in amino acids: CASAEIFGNTIYF. The CDR3 DNA reads TGTGCCAGCGCCGAAATCTTTGGAAACACCATATATTTT.

Points on this clonotype: Compared with germline, one end of the junction differs, possibly owing to a read error. V gene TRBV7-7 combines with J gene TRBJ2-6, with 10 bases identical to TRBD1. Per the germline V gene, CDR1 is SSHAT and CDR2 is FNYEAQ (reference sequence). CDR3 length: 15 residues. The CDR3 DNA is TGTGCCAGCAGCTTAGTTAGGACAGGGGGCAACGTCCTGACTTTC. Its translation is CASSLVRTGGNVLTF.

The J gene is TRBJ2-1, the V gene TRBV20-1; either TRBD1 or TRBD2 may supply D (5 bases each). CDR3 length: 14 residues. Germline CDR1 and CDR2: DFQATT and SNEGSKA (reference sequence). Trimming took off 8 bases at V and 4 bases at J, with 18 bases between the two ends. In DNA form, the CDR3 reads TGCAGTACCGCAGCGGCGGCAGGGTACAATGAGCAGTTCTTC. This encodes CSTAAAAGYNEQFF.